The clone carrying this T cell receptor (beta chain) came up a few times. Germline V lookup: CDR1 MNHEY, CDR2 SVGAGI. CDR3 length equals 13 residues. Trimming removed 5 bases at V and 5 bases at J, with 9 bases between. The data stem from a study of blood T cell repertoires in COVID-19. Overall study: PBMCs, B-cell-depleted T cells, or T cells provided the cDNA or gDNA that made up the material.

Sequencing used immunoSEQ multiplex PCR; TCRdb keeps in-frame clones, though not all of them. The table lists about 200,000 clones, around 82% of them singletons, with about 5.5% in the top ten. V usage is TRBV6-5 and J usage is TRBJ2-2, with D maybe TRBD1 (6 bases). The TCR comes from a woman in her 70s with acute or convalescent COVID-19. The sample comprised peripheral blood. The CDR3: CASSNRETGELFF. The CDR3 DNA sequence: TGTGCCAGCAGTAACAGGGAGACCGGGGAGCTGTTTTTT.